This TCR beta chain was observed in a study of tumor and adjacent non-tumor tissue in lung cancer (dated 2018 in TCRdb). At the level of the whole study: The cohort included 12 adenocarcinoma, a couple of squamous cell carcinoma and 1 small cell lung cancer patients. Among the approximately 15 patients, ages ranged from about 31 to 80 years, about 10 were men and 5 were women, and disease was TNM stage I to III. A total of roughly 130 million productive TCRbeta reads were generated by sequencing, corresponding to an average of approximately 4.3 million reads per sample. Using bulk TCRbeta repertoires from roughly 14 lung cancer patients, the study set lung tumor tissue side by side with matched distant non-tumor lung tissue. TCRbeta CDR3 sequencing was performed on thirty paired specimens, with one tumor sample and one normal lung sample collected per patient.

As concerns this clonotype: Its binding antigen is unknown. The germline gene is not matched at one end of the junction; a read error may be the cause.

The library was obtained by multiplex PCR. For sequencing, an Illumina HiSeq 2500 was employed. TCRbeta libraries were built by three rounds of nested PCR using primers (Table S4), following protocols modified from ARM-PCR. PCR products of 200-500 bp were gel-excised and purified with the QIAquick gel extraction kit before sequencing. In the paper's pipeline: Reads were cleaned using Trimmomatic, were merged into complete CDR3 sequences using FLASH, and were assigned to V(D)J germline segments using MiTCR. VDJtools was used to compute clonal diversity as the inverse Simpson's index. A read counted as productive if the sequence was in-frame and lacked a premature stop codon. TCRdb reran the public reads through fastp at Q25 and MiXCR, keeping productive beta chains. Entries that share a CDR3 protein sequence are merged under the most common genes and DNA. TCRdb's processing, not the study's, gives the V and J calls here. The sample includes around 80,000 distinct CDR3 sequences, with approximately 78% observed a single time. Together, the top ten hold around half of the sample.

The research as a whole found: Peripheral blood was not sequenced, so blood TCRbeta repertoires in these lung cancer patients were not examined. In normal lung, the top 100 clones accounted for a significantly larger cumulative share of the repertoire than in tumor tissue. Only approximately 14 patients were in the cohort, and the authors stated that larger samples and more detailed clinical data are needed. The sequencing platform is not named in the methods, and unique molecular identifiers are not mentioned. TCR diversity (inverse Simpson) was significantly higher in tumor than in normal lung tissue (around 450 vs 160, P = 0.0075, Mann-Whitney U test). TCR diversity was significantly higher in younger patients, and greater tumor TCR diversity was associated with shorter overall survival and shorter disease-free survival.

RNA was extracted from bulk unsorted tissue and checked for quality with a NanoDrop ND-1000 and an Agilent 2100. Distant non-tumor tissue taken more than 3 cm from the tumor edge was used as the normal lung sample. All donors had newly diagnosed lung cancer, had not received prior chemotherapy, and were admitted for thoracic surgery in China between August and November 2014. Anyone who had undergone radiotherapy or chemotherapy before, or who had another cancer at the same time, was left out of the study. Pieces of surgical tissue measuring roughly 1-2.1 cm3 were kept in RNAlater solution and held at -80 degrees C until needed. CDR1 and CDR2, looked up from the germline V gene, are MNHEY and SVGAGI. Taken from cysteine to phenylalanine, the CDR3 has 15 residues. Only CDR3 DNA is held: 45 bases, read in frame from base 1.

Sequencing was carried out using distant non-tumor lung tissue. This chain is built from TRBV6-5 and TRBJ2-7; the D call is possibly TRBD1 or TRBD2, each sharing 5 bases. The sequence was collected from a man in his 60s with non-small cell lung cancer. The DNA is TGTGGCAGCGGCAATGGGGGAGTCACCCGCTACAAGCAGTACTTC. It encodes CGSGNGGVTRYKQYF.